The 13 T cell receptor beta chains presented below share a single source sample, sequenced in a study of cytomegalovirus exposure and HLA in healthy donors. 13 Jbeta primers and 60 Vbeta primers were used for the PCR. Assay: immunoSEQ multiplex PCR; the TCRdb copy retains only in-frame clones and omits some. The table includes under 300,000 clones, about 80% detected once. The sequencing sample was made of PBMCs. The receptor source for this set is a woman in her fifties or sixties in good health and CMV-seropositive.

The chain links TRBV28 to TRBJ2-7; no firm D call. The germline CDR1 and CDR2 sequences are MDHEN and SYDVKM. The V end lost 5 bases, the J end lost 2 bases, and 7 bases lay between the germline ends. The CDR3 is 12 residues long. The CDR3 here is CASSPFPYEQYF. The CDR3 nucleotides are TGTGCCAGCAGTCCTTTCCCCTACGAGCAGTACTTC.

The chain is built from TRBV11-2 and TRBJ1-2, with a weak D call TRBD1 (5 bases). From germline, CDR1 is SGHAT and CDR2 FQNNGV. The CDR3 consists of 16 residues. The V gene lost 7 bases and the J gene lost 6 bases, with 24 bases spanning the gap. The CDR3 nucleotides read TGTGCCAGCAACCCCGGATCGACAGCGGGGCTTCATGGCTACACCTTC. Its translation is CASNPGSTAGLHGYTF.

This clone was seen only once. CDR3 in amino acids: CASSQPYRGGTEAFF. The CDR3 DNA is TGTGCCAGCAGCCAGCCGTATAGGGGTGGAACTGAAGCTTTCTTT. V and J are TRBV4-2 and TRBJ1-1; a weak D match, TRBD1 (5 bases). V gave up 3 bases and J gave up 5 bases, with 16 bases separating them. CDR1 LGHNA and CDR2 YNFKEQ come from the germline V gene. The CDR3 sequence is 15 residues long.

V is TRBV6-5 and J is TRBJ2-7; 7 positions match TRBD2. The CDR3 sequence is 15 residues long. V shed 7 bases and J 1 base; nucleotides not matched to a gene: 10. Germline assignment: CDR1 MNHEY and CDR2 SVGAGI. The CDR3 nucleotides read TGTGCCAGCAAAGATACTAGCGATCTGTCCTACGAGCAGTACTTC. Translating it yields CASKDTSDLSYEQYF.

The chain carries TRBV7-2 and TRBJ2-2; TRBD2 matches 10 bases. This CDR3 region has 18 residues. Germline values: CDR1 SGHTA, CDR2 FQGNSA. The J segment lost 5 bases and the V segment lost 5 bases, leaving 14 bases of the junction unmatched. CDR3 in amino acids: CASSKDSGRFPGTGELFF. The CDR3 DNA sequence: TGTGCCAGCAGCAAAGATAGCGGGAGGTTTCCGGGGACCGGGGAGCTGTTTTTT. Together with reference TRBV7-2 and TRBJ2-2, the CDR3 gives the full variable domain: GAGVSQSPSNKVTEKGKDVELRCDPISGHTALYWYRQSLGQGLEFLIYFQGNSAPDKSGLPSDRFSAERTGGSVSTLTIQRTQQEDSAVYLCASSKDSGRFPGTGELFFGEGSRLTVL.

The chain joins TRBV5-1 to TRBJ2-2, with 9 bases that match TRBD1. This CDR3 is built from 16 residues. Trimming took 4 bases from V and 3 from J; bases not matched to a gene: 7. Germline CDR1 reads SGHRS; CDR2 reads YFSETQ. The CDR3 sequence is CASSLQGAGDTGELFF. The DNA of the CDR3 is TGCGCCAGCAGCCTACAGGGGGCTGGGGACACCGGGGAGCTGTTTTTT.

The chain has TRBV29-1 and TRBJ1-2; D perhaps matches TRBD1 (5 bases). V lost 3 bases to trimming and J lost 5 bases, with 10 bases between them. Germline V CDR1 and CDR2: SQVTM, ANQGSEA. The CDR3 has 12 residues. The CDR3, as DNA: TGCAGCGTTGAGGGACTGCTGTATGGCTACACCTTC. Translating gives CSVEGLLYGYTF.

This clone was counted only a few times. The chain employs TRBV5-1 and TRBJ1-5; maybe TRBD1 (6 bases). Trimming cost V 4 bases and J 0 bases, with 14 bases left between them. Germline CDR1 is SGHRS and CDR2 is YFSETQ. The CDR3 loop spans 16 amino acids. The CDR3 here is CASSTGTTDSNQPQHF. CDR3 sequence (DNA): TGCGCCAGCAGCACCGGGACAACTGATAGCAATCAGCCCCAGCATTTT. Variable domain in full (rest from reference TRBV5-1 and TRBJ1-5): KAGVTQTPRYLIKTRGQQVTLSCSPISGHRSVSWYQQTPGQGLQFLFEYFSETQRNKGNFPGRFSGRQFSNSRSEMNVSTLELGDSALYLCASSTGTTDSNQPQHFGDGTRLSIL.

On this clone itself: The junction departs from germline at one end; a sequencing error may be responsible. The rearrangement uses TRBV6-5 and TRBJ1-2, with 8 bases matching TRBD1. Per the germline V gene, CDR1 is MNHEY and CDR2 is SVGAGI. The CDR3 contains 13 residues. CDR3 region: CASSYSALQDRAW. Here the CDR3 DNA reads TGTGCCAGCAGTTACTCGGCCCTCCAGGACAGGGCCTGG.

Concerning this clone itself: A junction boundary mismatches the germline segment, possibly from a read error. V usage is TRBV7-9 and J usage is TRBJ2-6; D might be TRBD1 or TRBD2, each matching 6 bases. This CDR3 has 17 residues. The V gene's germline CDR1 is SEHNR and CDR2 FQNEAQ (reference sequence). CDR3 in amino acids: CAGRGGRGEFGANVLTF. DNA of the CDR3: TGTGCCGGCAGGGGCGGGCGCGGGGAGTTTGGGGCCAACGTCCTGACTTTC.

The chain has TRBV5-1 and TRBJ2-3; tentatively, D is TRBD1 (6 bases). The CDR3 contains 13 residues. Germline values: CDR1 SGHRS, CDR2 YFSETQ. V gave up 4 bases and J gave up 2 bases, with 8 bases separating them. Written as DNA, the CDR3 is TGCGCCAGCAGCCTGGGACACACAGATACGCAGTATTTT. It encodes CASSLGHTDTQYF.

The table lists this clone with a few counts. The chain is built from TRBV19 and TRBJ2-3, with D unclear. Germline V lookup: CDR1 LNHDA, CDR2 SQIVND (reference sequence). This CDR3 comprises 16 residues. V lost 3 bases and J 0 bases, leaving 13 bases between the germline ends. CDR3 nucleotides: TGTGCCAGTAGTATTTGGAGCCGAGCGAGCACAGATACGCAGTATTTT. It codes for CASSIWSRASTDTQYF.

V is TRBV28 and J is TRBJ2-1, with 7 positions matching TRBD2. The germline V gene has CDR1 MDHEN and CDR2 SYDVKM. J lost 8 bases, V lost 3 bases, and 13 bases had no gene match. This CDR3 region has 16 residues. CDR3 region: CASSFGTAGARDEQFF. The CDR3 DNA reads as TGTGCCAGCAGTTTTGGGACGGCGGGAGCTCGCGATGAGCAGTTCTTC.